This is a list of T cell receptor beta chains from one sample in a study of T-cell reconstitution after alpha-beta-depleted transplantation in children. One entry per CDR3 protein results from TCRdb running MiXCR on the PCR reads. The sample lists 200,000 to 250,000 distinct CDR3 sequences; around 8.4% were seen once. The source material was PBMCs, mostly from graft donor cells, sampled 360 days after TCRalphabeta/CD19-depleted stem cell transplant. These receptors were collected from a male patient between 2 and 10 years old who had a stem cell transplant for acute myeloid leukemia, so the T cells may come from the graft donor. Both conserved end residues are part of each CDR3. The D gene is left open where the match is weak. A clone size is listed for some rows: how often the clone was seen (once, few, many), or a class if it is expanded.

D gene,CDR3 length,J gene,clone size,V gene,CDR3 protein,CDR3 DNA
-,14,TRBJ2-2,-,TRBV7-3,CASSPGGRTGELFF,TGTGCCAGCAGCCCCGGGGGCCGAACCGGGGAGCTGTTTTTT
-,15,TRBJ2-1,-,TRBV29-1,CSGTGSPHSIDEQFF,TGCAGCGGTACAGGTAGCCCCCACTCAATAGATGAGCAGTTCTTC
-,14,TRBJ2-5,few,TRBV20-1,CSAPGQRHQETQYF,TGCAGTGCCCCAGGACAGAGACACCAAGAGACCCAGTACTTC
-,13,TRBJ1-1,-,TRBV10-3,CAVAGTANTEAFF,TGTGCCGTAGCGGGGACGGCGAACACTGAAGCTTTCTTT
TRBD1,13,TRBJ2-4,-,TRBV20-1,CSARGQGPDIQYF,TGCAGTGCTAGGGGACAGGGGCCGGACATTCAGTACTTC
-,14,TRBJ2-7,-,TRBV5-1,CASSLVPGKDEQYF,TGCGCCAGCAGCTTGGTTCCAGGGAAGGACGAGCAGTACTTC
-,16,TRBJ2-3,many,TRBV7-6,CASSLEGGPAGNTQYF,TGTGCCAGCAGCTTAGAAGGGGGCCCTGCGGGAAATACGCAGTATTTT
-,14,TRBJ1-1,many,TRBV7-2,CASSFVWPNTEAFF,TGTGCCAGCAGCTTCGTATGGCCGAACACTGAAGCTTTCTTT
-,17,TRBJ1-1,few,TRBV4-1,CASSQEGAVGGDTEAFF,TGCGCCAGCAGCCAAGAGGGGGCAGTCGGAGGGGACACTGAAGCTTTCTTT
TRBD1,15,TRBJ2-7,many,TRBV20-1,CSARDTDRDPYEQYF,TGCAGTGCTAGAGATACGGACAGGGACCCCTACGAGCAGTACTTC
-,11,TRBJ2-5,many,TRBV20-1,CSAREQETQYF,TGCAGTGCTAGAGAGCAAGAGACCCAGTACTTC
-,19,TRBJ2-3,-,TRBV7-3,CASSRTGPKEISGTDTQYF,TGTGCCAGCAGCCGCACGGGACCCAAAGAAATCTCCGGCACAGATACGCAGTATTTT
-,16,TRBJ2-3,many,TRBV7-9,CASSFPGEKGTDTQYF,TGTGCCAGCAGCTTTCCAGGGGAAAAGGGCACGGATACGCAGTATTTT
TRBD2,16,TRBJ2-1,many,TRBV14,CASSTPSSGAYNEQFF,TGTGCCAGCAGCACCCCGTCTAGCGGGGCCTACAATGAGCAGTTCTTC
-,14,TRBJ1-3,-,TRBV5-1,CASSFEGSGNTIYF,TGCGCCAGCAGCTTTGAGGGCTCTGGAAACACCATATATTTT
-,13,TRBJ2-1,few,TRBV19,CASHSGAGNEQFF,TGTGCCAGTCATTCAGGGGCAGGCAATGAGCAGTTCTTC
-,15,TRBJ2-3,many,TRBV5-6,CASTMTRSRIDTQYF,TGTGCCAGCACCATGACTAGGAGTAGGATTGATACGCAGTATTTT
-,15,TRBJ2-3,few,TRBV10-3,CAIAQGGGQPDTQYF,TGTGCCATCGCCCAAGGGGGAGGTCAGCCAGATACGCAGTATTTT
-,15,TRBJ2-3,-,TRBV5-1,CASSLSVAGTDTQYF,TGCGCCAGCAGCCTCTCGGTTGCGGGGACAGATACGCAGTATTTT